This T cell receptor beta chain came from a study of graft-versus-host responses after intestinal transplantation. Overall study context: Tacrolimus and steroids were given for about 3 years to all recipients after anti-thymocyte globulin induction.

TCRdb's table, derived via immunoSEQ multiplex PCR, lists solely in-frame clones and lacks some. There are some 110,000 clones in the sample; 85% to 95% occur only once, and less than 1.5% lies in the top ten. About this clone itself: What it binds is unknown.

The sequenced sample was unstimulated CD8+ T cells sorted from spleen or lymph node cells, obtained before transplant. The receptor was derived from a human donor who was the organ donor for an intestinal transplant.

Here the CDR3 reads CASSSEGSYYGYTF. CDR3 nucleotides: TGTGCCAGCAGCTCGGAGGGATCGTACTATGGCTACACCTTC. This rearrangement joins TRBV7-2 to TRBJ1-2, with no clear D. The CDR3 has 14 residues. Germline V gene data show CDR1 as SGHTA and CDR2 as FQGNSA. The ends were cut back, 4 bases at V and 3 bases at J, with 12 bases in the middle.